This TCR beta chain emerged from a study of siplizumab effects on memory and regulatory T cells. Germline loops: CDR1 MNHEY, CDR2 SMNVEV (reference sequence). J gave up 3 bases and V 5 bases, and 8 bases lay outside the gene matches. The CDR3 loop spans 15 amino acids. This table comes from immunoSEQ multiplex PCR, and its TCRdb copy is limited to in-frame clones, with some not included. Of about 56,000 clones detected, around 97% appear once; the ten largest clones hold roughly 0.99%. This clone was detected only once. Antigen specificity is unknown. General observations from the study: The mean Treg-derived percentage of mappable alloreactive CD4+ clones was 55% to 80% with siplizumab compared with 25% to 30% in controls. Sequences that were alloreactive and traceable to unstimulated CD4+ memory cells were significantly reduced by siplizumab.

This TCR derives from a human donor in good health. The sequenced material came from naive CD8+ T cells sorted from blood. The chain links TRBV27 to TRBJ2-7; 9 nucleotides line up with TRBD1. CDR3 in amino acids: CASSDRDRAYYEQYF. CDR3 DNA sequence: TGTGCCAGCAGTGACCGGGACAGGGCCTACTACGAGCAGTACTTC.